This TCR beta chain was documented in a study of CD8+CD57+ T cells in acquired aplastic anemia. As for the study in general: Sorted CD4+ plus CD8+ cells gave DNA averaging about 3.2 ug.

Before being chosen for sequencing, patients had shown CD8+CD57+ cell expansion by flow cytometry. Patients were therapy-naive when their blood was sampled. Template material for TCR beta VDJ and CDR3 profiling consisted of genomic DNA. MiXCR was run by TCRdb on the reads, yielding one entry per CDR3 protein. The repertoire holds around 430,000 distinct CDR3 sequences, with roughly a third as singletons. V lost 0 bases, J lost 7 bases, and 1 base lay in between. Per germline, CDR1 LGHNA and CDR2 YNFKEQ. This CDR3 is built from 11 residues. Study findings and constraints: Patients and controls were found to share approximately 31 CD8+ CDR3 sequences. No significant patient-versus-control difference appeared in CD8+ Simpson's diversity.

This clonotype was detected only a few times. Antigen unknown. Material for sequencing was sorted CD4+, CD8+, or CD8+CD57+ T cells (not recorded which) from PBMCs. This TCR was recovered from a human donor with aplastic anemia. The V and J genes are TRBV4-2 and TRBJ2-1, with D uncertain. The CDR3, as DNA: TGTGCCAGCAGCCAAGAAAATGAGCAGTTCTTC. It yields the protein CASSQENEQFF.